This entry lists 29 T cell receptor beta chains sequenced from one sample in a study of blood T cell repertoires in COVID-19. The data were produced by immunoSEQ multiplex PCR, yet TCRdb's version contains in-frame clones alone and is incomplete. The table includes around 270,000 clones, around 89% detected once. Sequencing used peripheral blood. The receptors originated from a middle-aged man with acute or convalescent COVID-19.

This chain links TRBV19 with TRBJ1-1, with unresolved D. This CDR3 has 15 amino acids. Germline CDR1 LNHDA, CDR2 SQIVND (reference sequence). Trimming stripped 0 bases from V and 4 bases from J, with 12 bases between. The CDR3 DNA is TGTGCCAGTAGTATAGAGAGCCGGGGAGGCACTGAAGCTTTCTTT. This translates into CASSIESRGGTEAFF.

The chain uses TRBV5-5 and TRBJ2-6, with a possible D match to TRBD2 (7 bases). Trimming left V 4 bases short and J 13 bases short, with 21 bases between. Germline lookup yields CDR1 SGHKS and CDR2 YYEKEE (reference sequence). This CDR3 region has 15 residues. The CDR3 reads CASSPAGALPGVLTF. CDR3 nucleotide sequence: TGTGCCAGCAGCCCTGCGGGGGCACTACCGGGGGTCCTGACTTTC.

The CDR3 region has the DNA TGTGCCAGCGGACCGGACAGGGGCGATGAGCAGTTCTTC. Residues: CASGPDRGDEQFF. The chain is built from TRBV11-1 and TRBJ2-1, with 9 bases lining up with TRBD1. Trimming at V came to 8 bases and at J to 8 bases, leaving 7 bases not matched to a gene. This CDR3 region has 13 residues. Germline loops: CDR1 SGHAT, CDR2 FQDESV (reference sequence).

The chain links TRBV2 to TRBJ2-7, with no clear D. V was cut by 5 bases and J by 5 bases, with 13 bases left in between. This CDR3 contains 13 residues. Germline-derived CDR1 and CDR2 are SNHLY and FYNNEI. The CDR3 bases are TGTGCCAGCAGTTTTTTCCTTTCCGACGAGCAGTACTTC. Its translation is CASSFFLSDEQYF.

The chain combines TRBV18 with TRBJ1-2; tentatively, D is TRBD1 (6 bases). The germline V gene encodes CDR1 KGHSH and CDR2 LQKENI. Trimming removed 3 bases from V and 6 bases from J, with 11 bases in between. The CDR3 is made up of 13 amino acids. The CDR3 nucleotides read TGTGCCAGCTCACCGTCAGGGGAGAATGGCTACACCTTC. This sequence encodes CASSPSGENGYTF.

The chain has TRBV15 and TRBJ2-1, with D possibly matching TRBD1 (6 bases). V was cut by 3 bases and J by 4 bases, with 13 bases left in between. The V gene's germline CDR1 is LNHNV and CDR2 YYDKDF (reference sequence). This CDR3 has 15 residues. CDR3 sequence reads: CATSRSYRDYNEQFF. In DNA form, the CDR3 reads TGTGCCACCAGCAGGTCATACAGGGATTACAATGAGCAGTTCTTC. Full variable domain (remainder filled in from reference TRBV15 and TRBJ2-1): DAMVIQNPRYQVTQFGKPVTLSCSQTLNHNVMYWYQQKSSQAPKLLFHYYDKDFNNEADTPDNFQSRRPNTSFCFLDIRSPGLGDTAMYLCATSRSYRDYNEQFFGPGTRLTVL.

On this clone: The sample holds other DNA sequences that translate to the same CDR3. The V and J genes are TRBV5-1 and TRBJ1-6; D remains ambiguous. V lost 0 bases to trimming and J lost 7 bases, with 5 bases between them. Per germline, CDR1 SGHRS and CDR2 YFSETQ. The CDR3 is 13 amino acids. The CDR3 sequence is CASSLGLNSPLHF. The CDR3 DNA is TGCGCCAGCAGCTTGGGACTGAATTCACCCCTCCACTTT.

The CDR3 spells CASSLDRGEDTQYF. The CDR3 bases are TGTGCCAGCAGTCTCGACAGGGGAGAAGATACGCAGTATTTT. This rearrangement joins TRBV2 to TRBJ2-3; TRBD1 matches at 8 bases. The V and J ends lost 5 bases and 5 bases, in that order; junction bases with no gene match: 6. The CDR3 totals 14 residues. In germline, CDR1 is SNHLY, CDR2 FYNNEI.

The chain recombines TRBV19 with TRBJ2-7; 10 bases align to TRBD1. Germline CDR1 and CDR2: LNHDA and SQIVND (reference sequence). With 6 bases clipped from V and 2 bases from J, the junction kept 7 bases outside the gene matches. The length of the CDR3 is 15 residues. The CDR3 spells CASSLPGQGTYEQYF. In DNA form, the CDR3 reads TGTGCCAGTAGCCTGCCGGGACAGGGGACCTACGAGCAGTACTTC.

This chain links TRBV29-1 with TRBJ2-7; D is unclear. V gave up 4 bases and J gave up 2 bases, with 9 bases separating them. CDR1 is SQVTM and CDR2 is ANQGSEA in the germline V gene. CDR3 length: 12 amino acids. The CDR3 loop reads CSVGWATYEQYF. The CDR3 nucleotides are TGCAGCGTTGGGTGGGCCACCTACGAGCAGTACTTC.

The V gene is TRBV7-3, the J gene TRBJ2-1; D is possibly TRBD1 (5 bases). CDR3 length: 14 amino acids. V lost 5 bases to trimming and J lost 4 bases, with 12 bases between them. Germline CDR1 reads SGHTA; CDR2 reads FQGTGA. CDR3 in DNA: TGTGCCAGCAGCCTTGGGGCAGCTTACAATGAGCAGTTCTTC. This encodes CASSLGAAYNEQFF.

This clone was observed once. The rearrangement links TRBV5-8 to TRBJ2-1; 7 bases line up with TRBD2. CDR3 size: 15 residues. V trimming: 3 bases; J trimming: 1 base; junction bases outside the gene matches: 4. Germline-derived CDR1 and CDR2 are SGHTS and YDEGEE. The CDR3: CASSWGLPSYNEQFF. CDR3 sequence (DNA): TGTGCCAGCAGCTGGGGACTACCTTCCTACAATGAGCAGTTCTTC.

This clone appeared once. CDR3 sequence: CASSGRQNTGELFF. In DNA form, the CDR3 reads TGTGCCAGCAGCGGACGACAGAACACCGGGGAGCTGTTTTTT. The rearrangement uses TRBV9 and TRBJ2-2; no definite D call. V dropped 3 bases and J dropped 1 base, with 7 bases sitting between them. The CDR3 has 14 residues. CDR1 is SGDLS, CDR2 YYNGEE, per germline.

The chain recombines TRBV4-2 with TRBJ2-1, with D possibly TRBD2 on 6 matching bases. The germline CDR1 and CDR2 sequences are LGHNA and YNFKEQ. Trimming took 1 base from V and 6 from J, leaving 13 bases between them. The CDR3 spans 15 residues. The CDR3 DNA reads TGTGCCAGCAGCCAAGCAGCGGGTAAGGGCAATGAGCAGTTCTTC. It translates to CASSQAAGKGNEQFF.

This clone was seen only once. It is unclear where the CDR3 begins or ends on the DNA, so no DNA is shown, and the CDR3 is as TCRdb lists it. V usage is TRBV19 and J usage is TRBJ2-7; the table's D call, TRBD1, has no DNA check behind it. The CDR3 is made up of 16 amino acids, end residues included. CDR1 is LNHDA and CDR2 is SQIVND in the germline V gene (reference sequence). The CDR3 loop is CASSLQRGTGIYEQYF.

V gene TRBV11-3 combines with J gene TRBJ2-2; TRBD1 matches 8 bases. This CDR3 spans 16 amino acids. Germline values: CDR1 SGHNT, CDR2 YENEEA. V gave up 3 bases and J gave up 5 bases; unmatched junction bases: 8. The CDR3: CASSFQRTGRTGELFF. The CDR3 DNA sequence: TGTGCCAGCAGCTTTCAGCGGACAGGGAGGACCGGGGAGCTGTTTTTT.

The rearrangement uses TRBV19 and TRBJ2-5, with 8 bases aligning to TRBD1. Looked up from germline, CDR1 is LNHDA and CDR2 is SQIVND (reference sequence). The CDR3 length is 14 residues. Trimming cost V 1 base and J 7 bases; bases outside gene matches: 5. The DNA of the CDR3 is TGTGCCAGTAGTATAGTGGGGACAGGAGGGACCCAGTACTTC. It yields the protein CASSIVGTGGTQYF.

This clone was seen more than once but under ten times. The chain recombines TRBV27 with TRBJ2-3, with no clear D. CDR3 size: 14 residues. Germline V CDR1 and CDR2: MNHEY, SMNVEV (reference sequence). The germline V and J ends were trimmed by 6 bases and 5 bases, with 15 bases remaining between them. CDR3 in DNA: TGTGCCAGCAGATTCTCGGAGCGAATAGATACGCAGTATTTT. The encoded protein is CASRFSERIDTQYF.

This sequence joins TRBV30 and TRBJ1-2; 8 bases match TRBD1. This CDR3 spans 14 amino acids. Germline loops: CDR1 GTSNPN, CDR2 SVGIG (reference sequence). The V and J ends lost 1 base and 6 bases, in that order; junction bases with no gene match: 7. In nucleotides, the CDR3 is TGTGCCTGGAGTGGACAGACAGGGGTAGATGGCTACACCTTC. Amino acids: CAWSGQTGVDGYTF.

The CDR3 loop is CASRTSGGTGANVLTF. The CDR3 region has the DNA TGTGCCAGCAGGACTAGCGGGGGGACCGGGGCCAACGTCCTGACTTTC. The V call is TRBV25-1, the J call TRBJ2-6; 13 nucleotides match TRBD2. Germline V lookup: CDR1 MGHDK, CDR2 SYGVNS. Trimming at V came to 6 bases and at J to 4 bases, leaving 3 bases not matched to a gene. The CDR3 totals 16 residues.

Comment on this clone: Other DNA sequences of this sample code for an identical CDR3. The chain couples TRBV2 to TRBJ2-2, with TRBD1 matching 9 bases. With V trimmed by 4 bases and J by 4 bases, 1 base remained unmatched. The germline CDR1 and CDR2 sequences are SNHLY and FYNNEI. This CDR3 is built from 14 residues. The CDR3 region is CASSGQGGTGELFF. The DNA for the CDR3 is TGTGCCAGCAGTGGACAGGGGGGCACCGGGGAGCTGTTTTTT. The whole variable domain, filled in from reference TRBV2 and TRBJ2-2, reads EPEVTQTPSHQVTQMGQEVILRCVPISNHLYFYWYRQILGQKVEFLVSFYNNEISEKSEIFDDQFSVERPDGSNFTLKIRSTKLEDSAMYFCASSGQGGTGELFFGEGSRLTVL.

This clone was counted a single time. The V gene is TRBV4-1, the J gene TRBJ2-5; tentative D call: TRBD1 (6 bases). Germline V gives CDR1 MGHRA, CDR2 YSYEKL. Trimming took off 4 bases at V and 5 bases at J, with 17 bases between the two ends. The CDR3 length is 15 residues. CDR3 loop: CASSLAGTPGETQYF. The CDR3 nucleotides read TGCGCCAGCAGCCTAGCCGGGACACCCGGGGAGACCCAGTACTTC.

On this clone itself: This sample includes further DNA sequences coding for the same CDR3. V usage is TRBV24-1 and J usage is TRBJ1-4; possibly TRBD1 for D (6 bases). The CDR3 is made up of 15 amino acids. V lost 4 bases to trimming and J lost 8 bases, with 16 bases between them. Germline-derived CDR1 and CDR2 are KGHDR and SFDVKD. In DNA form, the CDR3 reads TGTGCCACCAGTGACCCGCGGGGGGCAGGAGAAAAACTGTTTTTT. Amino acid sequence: CATSDPRGAGEKLFF.

The CDR3 loop is CASSFPGQGAEAFF. The CDR3 region has the DNA TGCGCCAGCAGCTTCCCCGGACAGGGGGCTGAAGCTTTCTTT. This chain links TRBV5-1 with TRBJ1-1; 10 bases are a match to TRBD1. CDR1 and CDR2 (germline): SGHRS, YFSETQ. The J segment lost 6 bases and the V segment lost 2 bases, leaving 4 bases of the junction unmatched. The CDR3 consists of 14 residues.

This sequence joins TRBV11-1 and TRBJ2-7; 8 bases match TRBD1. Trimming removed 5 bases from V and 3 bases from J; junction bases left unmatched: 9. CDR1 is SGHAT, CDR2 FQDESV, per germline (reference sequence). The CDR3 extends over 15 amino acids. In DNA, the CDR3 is TGTGCCAGCAGCCTCGACAGGGGAAAGGTCTACGAGCAGTACTTC. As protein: CASSLDRGKVYEQYF.

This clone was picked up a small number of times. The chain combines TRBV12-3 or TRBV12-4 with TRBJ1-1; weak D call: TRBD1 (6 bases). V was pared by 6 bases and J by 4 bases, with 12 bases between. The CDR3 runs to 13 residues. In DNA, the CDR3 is TGTGCCAGCAGCTGGACAGTCCTCACTGAAGCTTTCTTT. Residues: CASSWTVLTEAFF.

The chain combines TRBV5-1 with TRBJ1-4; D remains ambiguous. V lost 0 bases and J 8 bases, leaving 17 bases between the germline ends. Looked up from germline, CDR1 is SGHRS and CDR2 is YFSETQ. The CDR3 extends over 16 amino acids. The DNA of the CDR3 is TGCGCCAGCAGCTTGGGCGGGTCAGGCATTCAAGAAAAACTGTTTTTT. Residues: CASSLGGSGIQEKLFF.

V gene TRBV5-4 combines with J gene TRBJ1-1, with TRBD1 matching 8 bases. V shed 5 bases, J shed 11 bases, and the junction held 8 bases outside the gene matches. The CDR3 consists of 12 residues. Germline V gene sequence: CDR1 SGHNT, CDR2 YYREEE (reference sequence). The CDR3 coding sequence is TGTGCCAGCAGTAACACAGGGGGAAAGGCTTTCTTT. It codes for CASSNTGGKAFF. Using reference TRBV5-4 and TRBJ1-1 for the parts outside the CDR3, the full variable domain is ETGVTQSPTHLIKTRGQQVTLRCSSQSGHNTVSWYQQALGQGPQFIFQYYREEENGRGNFPPRFSGLQFPNYSSELNVNALELDDSALYLCASSNTGGKAFFGQGTRLTVV.

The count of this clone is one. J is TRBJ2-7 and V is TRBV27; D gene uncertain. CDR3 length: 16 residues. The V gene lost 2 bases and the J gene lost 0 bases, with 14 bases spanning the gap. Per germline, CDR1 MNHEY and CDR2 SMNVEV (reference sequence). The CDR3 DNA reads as TGTGCCAGCAGTTTAAGTCCCAGGCGCCTCTCCTACGAGCAGTACTTC. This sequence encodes CASSLSPRRLSYEQYF.